This is a list of T cell receptor beta chains from one sample in a study of blood T cells in healthy people across ages. Using its own MiXCR run on the 5' RACE reads, TCRdb lists one record per CDR3 protein. The sample yields hundreds of thousands of distinct CDR3 sequences, 55% to 65% seen once. The specimen was blood. The receptors originated from a man aged 25-45 years in good health. Each CDR3 is given with its conserved first and last residue. The D gene is left open where the match is weak. A row's size may be missing; if present it is once, few, many or a size class.

clone size: -; J gene: TRBJ1-2; D gene: -; V gene: TRBV10-3; CDR3 protein: CAIRRDTEGYGYTF; CDR3 DNA: TGTGCCATCAGACGGGACACCGAGGGCTATGGCTACACCTTC
clone size: few; J gene: TRBJ2-5; D gene: -; V gene: TRBV29-1; CDR3 protein: CSVEYSFGETQYF; CDR3 DNA: TGCAGCGTGGAGTACTCGTTCGGAGAGACCCAGTACTTC
clone size: -; J gene: TRBJ2-5; D gene: TRBD2; V gene: TRBV7-8; CDR3 protein: CASSPAGAYQETQYF; CDR3 DNA: TGTGCCAGCAGCCCAGCGGGGGCCTACCAAGAGACCCAGTACTTC
clone size: -; J gene: TRBJ1-2; D gene: -; V gene: TRBV20-1; CDR3 protein: CSAPPIYTF; CDR3 DNA: TGCAGTGCCCCGCCTATCTACACCTTC
clone size: -; J gene: TRBJ2-3; D gene: TRBD1; V gene: TRBV20-1; CDR3 protein: CSARAGQGYTDTQYF; CDR3 DNA: TGCAGTGCTAGAGCGGGACAGGGGTACACAGATACGCAGTATTTT
clone size: -; J gene: TRBJ2-1; D gene: TRBD2; V gene: TRBV12-3/TRBV12-4; CDR3 protein: CASSNSFSGTSGGNEQFF; CDR3 DNA: TGTGCCAGCAGTAACTCCTTCTCCGGGACTAGCGGGGGAAATGAGCAGTTCTTC
clone size: -; J gene: TRBJ2-7; D gene: TRBD2; V gene: TRBV6-6; CDR3 protein: CASSHAGGYYEQYF; CDR3 DNA: TGTGCCAGCAGTCACGCGGGGGGATACTACGAGCAGTACTTC
clone size: -; J gene: TRBJ2-7; D gene: -; V gene: TRBV12-3/TRBV12-4; CDR3 protein: CASSLVLTGQYF; CDR3 DNA: TGTGCCAGCAGTTTAGTGTTGACAGGGCAGTACTTC
clone size: -; J gene: TRBJ2-7; D gene: -; V gene: TRBV12-3/TRBV12-4; CDR3 protein: CASSARVDRDDEQYF; CDR3 DNA: TGTGCCAGCAGTGCTCGAGTAGACAGAGACGACGAGCAGTACTTC
clone size: -; J gene: TRBJ2-1; D gene: -; V gene: TRBV7-2; CDR3 protein: CTSSPGSGAGINEQFF; CDR3 DNA: TGTACCAGCAGCCCCGGTTCCGGGGCGGGAATCAATGAGCAGTTCTTC
clone size: -; J gene: TRBJ2-1; D gene: TRBD2; V gene: TRBV4-3; CDR3 protein: CASSQLSGVIYNEQFF; CDR3 DNA: TGCGCCAGCAGCCAACTTAGCGGGGTAATCTACAATGAGCAGTTCTTC
clone size: -; J gene: TRBJ2-1; D gene: TRBD2; V gene: TRBV7-3; CDR3 protein: CASSSLAGPANEQFF; CDR3 DNA: TGTGCCAGCAGCTCCTTAGCGGGCCCGGCCAATGAGCAGTTCTTC
clone size: few; J gene: TRBJ1-1; D gene: -; V gene: TRBV20-1; CDR3 protein: CSGRDGGRTEAFF; CDR3 DNA: TGCAGTGGAAGAGACGGAGGACGGACTGAAGCTTTCTTT
clone size: -; J gene: TRBJ2-7; D gene: -; V gene: TRBV2; CDR3 protein: CASSEAVPHEQYF; CDR3 DNA: TGTGCCAGCAGTGAAGCGGTTCCCCACGAGCAGTACTTC
clone size: -; J gene: TRBJ2-1; D gene: -; V gene: TRBV15; CDR3 protein: CATSSTRQDAYNEQFF; CDR3 DNA: TGTGCCACCAGCAGTACTCGACAGGACGCCTACAATGAGCAGTTCTTC
clone size: -; J gene: TRBJ1-2; D gene: -; V gene: TRBV4-2; CDR3 protein: CASSRAFDSNNYGYTF; CDR3 DNA: TGTGCCAGCAGCCGAGCTTTTGACAGCAACAACTATGGCTACACCTTC
clone size: -; J gene: TRBJ1-5; D gene: -; V gene: TRBV4-2; CDR3 protein: CASSQGNREEELQHF; CDR3 DNA: TGTGCCAGCAGCCAAGGTAACAGGGAAGAAGAGCTCCAGCATTTT
clone size: -; J gene: TRBJ1-6; D gene: -; V gene: TRBV7-2; CDR3 protein: CASSLEGALDSPLHF; CDR3 DNA: TGTGCCAGCAGCTTAGAGGGCGCCCTGGATTCACCCCTCCACTTT
clone size: -; J gene: TRBJ1-2; D gene: -; V gene: TRBV4-3; CDR3 protein: CASSVWGGNSGYTF; CDR3 DNA: TGCGCCAGCAGCGTATGGGGAGGCAATTCTGGCTACACCTTC
clone size: -; J gene: TRBJ2-7; D gene: TRBD1; V gene: TRBV4-3; CDR3 protein: CASSQEGTGWNEQYF; CDR3 DNA: TGCGCCAGCAGCCAAGAAGGGACAGGGTGGAACGAGCAGTACTTC
clone size: -; J gene: TRBJ2-7; D gene: -; V gene: TRBV6-5; CDR3 protein: CASRFSASQGEQYF; CDR3 DNA: TGTGCCAGCCGATTTTCGGCCTCCCAGGGCGAGCAGTACTTC
clone size: few; J gene: TRBJ2-7; D gene: TRBD1; V gene: TRBV28; CDR3 protein: CASSPWTGREQYF; CDR3 DNA: TGTGCCAGCAGTCCGTGGACAGGCCGGGAGCAGTACTTC
clone size: -; J gene: TRBJ2-1; D gene: -; V gene: TRBV4-3; CDR3 protein: CASSQGATTAYNEQFF; CDR3 DNA: TGCGCCAGCAGCCAAGGGGCGACCACTGCCTACAATGAGCAGTTCTTC
clone size: -; J gene: TRBJ2-1; D gene: TRBD1; V gene: TRBV4-1; CDR3 protein: CASSQALDRESDEQFF; CDR3 DNA: TGCGCCAGCAGCCAAGCTCTGGACAGGGAGTCGGATGAGCAGTTCTTC
clone size: few; J gene: TRBJ2-5; D gene: -; V gene: TRBV4-2; CDR3 protein: CASSQGSLETQYF; CDR3 DNA: TGTGCCAGCAGCCAGGGGTCGTTAGAGACCCAGTACTTC
clone size: many; J gene: TRBJ1-1; D gene: -; V gene: TRBV30; CDR3 protein: CAWSVTAGTEAFF; CDR3 DNA: TGTGCCTGGAGTGTAACGGCAGGGACTGAAGCTTTCTTT
clone size: few; J gene: TRBJ2-7; D gene: -; V gene: TRBV28; CDR3 protein: CASSPPGVPEADEQYF; CDR3 DNA: TGTGCCAGCAGTCCCCCAGGGGTCCCGGAAGCGGACGAGCAGTACTTC
clone size: -; J gene: TRBJ1-6; D gene: -; V gene: TRBV6-5; CDR3 protein: CASSLLTPKDSPLHF; CDR3 DNA: TGTGCCAGCAGTCTTCTCACACCAAAGGATTCACCCCTCCACTTT
clone size: -; J gene: TRBJ2-5; D gene: -; V gene: TRBV11-2; CDR3 protein: CASSHTPFGHETQYF; CDR3 DNA: TGTGCCAGCAGCCATACTCCCTTTGGCCACGAGACCCAGTACTTC
clone size: -; J gene: TRBJ1-2; D gene: -; V gene: TRBV25-1; CDR3 protein: CASSETGPGKGYTF; CDR3 DNA: TGTGCCAGCAGTGAAACAGGCCCAGGGAAAGGCTACACCTTC
clone size: -; J gene: TRBJ2-1; D gene: -; V gene: TRBV9; CDR3 protein: CASSGATYNEQFF; CDR3 DNA: TGTGCCAGCAGCGGAGCCACCTACAATGAGCAGTTCTTC
clone size: -; J gene: TRBJ2-3; D gene: TRBD2; V gene: TRBV9; CDR3 protein: CASSEDPSGGNTDTQYF; CDR3 DNA: TGTGCCAGCAGCGAAGATCCTAGCGGGGGTAACACAGATACGCAGTATTTT
clone size: few; J gene: TRBJ2-7; D gene: -; V gene: TRBV5-1; CDR3 protein: CASSLAGKPFTYEQYF; CDR3 DNA: TGCGCCAGCAGCTTGGCGGGGAAGCCCTTTACCTACGAGCAGTACTTC
clone size: -; J gene: TRBJ2-1; D gene: TRBD2; V gene: TRBV20-1; CDR3 protein: CSAPLPGGYNEQFF; CDR3 DNA: TGCAGTGCTCCCCTCCCGGGGGGTTACAATGAGCAGTTCTTC
clone size: -; J gene: TRBJ2-7; D gene: -; V gene: TRBV9; CDR3 protein: CASSPGAEGCEQYF; CDR3 DNA: TGTGCCAGCAGCCCAGGGGCGGAAGGCTGCGAGCAGTACTTC
clone size: few; J gene: TRBJ2-1; D gene: TRBD1; V gene: TRBV5-1; CDR3 protein: CASSLGTGQALHEQFF; CDR3 DNA: TGCGCCAGCAGCTTGGGAACGGGACAGGCACTCCATGAGCAGTTCTTC
clone size: once; J gene: TRBJ2-5; D gene: -; V gene: TRBV7-2; CDR3 protein: CASSSKIGYNEQYF; CDR3 DNA: TGTGCCAGCAGCTCTAAGATCGGTTACAATGAGCAGTACTTC
clone size: -; J gene: TRBJ2-1; D gene: -; V gene: TRBV20-1; CDR3 protein: CSASEGGLYNEQFF; CDR3 DNA: TGCAGTGCGAGCGAGGGGGGACTATACAATGAGCAGTTCTTC
clone size: few; J gene: TRBJ1-1; D gene: -; V gene: TRBV12-3/TRBV12-4; CDR3 protein: CASSLWNTEAFF; CDR3 DNA: TGTGCCAGCAGTTTATGGAACACTGAAGCTTTCTTT
clone size: -; J gene: TRBJ2-5; D gene: TRBD1; V gene: TRBV7-9; CDR3 protein: CASSSDRRTIKETQYF; CDR3 DNA: TGTGCTAGCAGCTCGGACAGGCGGACCATAAAAGAGACCCAGTACTTC
clone size: -; J gene: TRBJ2-1; D gene: -; V gene: TRBV5-8; CDR3 protein: CASSAGYSSYNEQFF; CDR3 DNA: TGTGCCAGCAGTGCAGGCTATAGCTCCTACAATGAGCAGTTCTTC
clone size: -; J gene: TRBJ2-1; D gene: TRBD2; V gene: TRBV6-2/TRBV6-3; CDR3 protein: CASTPGGSYEQFF; CDR3 DNA: TGTGCCAGCACCCCGGGGGGGTCATATGAGCAGTTCTTC
clone size: -; J gene: TRBJ2-3; D gene: -; V gene: TRBV6-4; CDR3 protein: CASRPSVGSGTQYF; CDR3 DNA: TGTGCCAGCAGACCCAGTGTGGGCTCGGGTACGCAGTATTTT
clone size: few; J gene: TRBJ2-4; D gene: -; V gene: TRBV20-1; CDR3 protein: CSARAQSFRGAKNIQYF; CDR3 DNA: TGCAGTGCTAGAGCCCAAAGCTTCAGGGGAGCCAAAAACATTCAGTACTTC
clone size: -; J gene: TRBJ2-7; D gene: -; V gene: TRBV5-1; CDR3 protein: CASSFDRFYEQYF; CDR3 DNA: TGCGCCAGCAGCTTTGACAGGTTCTACGAGCAGTACTTC